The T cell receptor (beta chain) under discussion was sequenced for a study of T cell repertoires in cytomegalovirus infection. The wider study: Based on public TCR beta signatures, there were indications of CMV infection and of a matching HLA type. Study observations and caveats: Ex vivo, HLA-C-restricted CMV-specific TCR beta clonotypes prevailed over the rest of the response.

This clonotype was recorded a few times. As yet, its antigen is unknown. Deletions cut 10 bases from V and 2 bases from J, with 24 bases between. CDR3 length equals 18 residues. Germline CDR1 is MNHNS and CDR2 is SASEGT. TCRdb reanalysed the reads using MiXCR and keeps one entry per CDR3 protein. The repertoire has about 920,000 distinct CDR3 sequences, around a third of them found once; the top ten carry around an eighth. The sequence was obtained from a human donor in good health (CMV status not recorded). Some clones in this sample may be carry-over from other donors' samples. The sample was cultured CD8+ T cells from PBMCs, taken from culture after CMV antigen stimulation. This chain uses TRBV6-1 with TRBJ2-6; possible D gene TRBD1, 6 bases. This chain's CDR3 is CAIPSRGDEGTGANVLTF. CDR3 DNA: TGTGCCATCCCCAGCAGGGGCGATGAAGGGACTGGGGCCAACGTCCTGACTTTC.